One sample yielded the 28 T cell receptor beta chains listed below, sequenced in a study of regulatory T cells. The PCR used 52 TRBV and 13 TRBJ primers. Sequencing used immunoSEQ multiplex PCR; TCRdb keeps in-frame clones, though not all of them. Of approximately 9,000 clones listed, approximately 80% are singletons. Sequencing input: CD8+ T cells sorted from blood. These receptors originate from a person aged 18 to 30 with CD3G deficiency.

This clone was seen once. V is TRBV28 and J is TRBJ2-7; D is uncertain. V shed 3 bases and J shed 3 bases, with 9 bases lying between them. CDR1 and CDR2 from the germline V gene are MDHEN and SYDVKM. CDR3 length: 13 amino acids. CDR3 loop: CASSFPGSYEQYF. The CDR3 region has the DNA TGTGCCAGCAGTTTCCCCGGCAGCTACGAGCAGTACTTC.

This clone was observed a few times. This chain joins TRBV6-4 and TRBJ2-1; the D is unclear. The CDR3 loop spans 16 amino acids. The V end lost 0 bases, the J end lost 0 bases, and 9 bases lay between the germline ends. Germline CDR1 and CDR2: MRHNA and SNTAGT. This CDR3 is CASSDSGQSSYNEQFF. The CDR3 coding sequence is TGTGCCAGCAGTGACTCTGGGCAAAGCTCCTACAATGAGCAGTTCTTC.

The chain couples TRBV28 to TRBJ2-1; 13 bases map to TRBD2. There are 15 residues in the CDR3. From germline, CDR1 is MDHEN and CDR2 SYDVKM. J lost 8 bases, V lost 3 bases, and 4 bases had no gene match. CDR3 protein: CASSLGTSGTDEQFF. The CDR3 DNA sequence: TGTGCCAGCAGTTTGGGGACTAGCGGGACTGATGAGCAGTTCTTC.

The chain couples TRBV28 to TRBJ2-2, with 7 bases that match TRBD1. The V and J ends lost 5 bases and 6 bases, in that order; junction bases with no gene match: 3. CDR1 and CDR2 from the germline V gene are MDHEN and SYDVKM. The CDR3 consists of 13 residues. The chain's CDR3 is CASSQTGPGELFF. The CDR3 nucleotides read TGTGCCAGCAGTCAGACAGGGCCCGGGGAGCTGTTTTTT.

This clone was detected only a few times. In nucleotides, the CDR3 is TGTGCCAGCACCCCGCTAGCGGGGGGCTACAATGAGCAGTTCTTC. This codes for CASTPLAGGYNEQFF. V usage is TRBV6-1 and J usage is TRBJ2-1, with 11 bases identical to TRBD2. Germline assignment: CDR1 MNHNS and CDR2 SASEGT. Trimming took 7 bases from V and 3 from J; bases not matched to a gene: 5. The CDR3 is made up of 15 amino acids.

This chain joins TRBV28 and TRBJ2-1; 7 bases align to TRBD2. J gave up 2 bases and V 5 bases, and 3 bases lay outside the gene matches. The germline gives CDR1 MDHEN, CDR2 SYDVKM. The CDR3 has 14 amino acids. The CDR3 loop is CASSRGRAYNEQFF. In DNA form, the CDR3 reads TGTGCCAGCAGTCGGGGGAGGGCCTACAATGAGCAGTTCTTC.

The chain has TRBV28 and TRBJ2-1; 9 positions match TRBD2. V dropped 2 bases and J dropped 10; count of bases not matched to a gene: 6. This CDR3 is 14 amino acids long. The germline V gene has CDR1 MDHEN and CDR2 SYDVKM. CDR3 nucleotides: TGTGCCAGCAGTTTAGCGGGAGGGCCCCACGAGCAGTTCTTC. It codes for CASSLAGGPHEQFF.

The gene calls are TRBV28 and TRBJ2-1; tentative D call: TRBD1 (6 bases). The CDR3 has 15 residues. Trimming shortened V by 5 bases and J by 3 bases, and 14 bases separated the two germline ends. The germline V gene encodes CDR1 MDHEN and CDR2 SYDVKM. DNA of the CDR3: TGTGCCAGCAGTCCAGGGACAAGACTCTACAATGAGCAGTTCTTC. The encoded protein is CASSPGTRLYNEQFF. Complete variable domain (other parts from reference TRBV28 and TRBJ2-1): DVKVTQSSRYLVKRTGEKVFLECVQDMDHENMFWYRQDPGLGLRLIYFSYDVKMKEKGDIPEGYSVSREKKERFSLILESASTNQTSMYLCASSPGTRLYNEQFFGPGTRLTVL.

The chain uses TRBV7-8 and TRBJ2-2; no clear D gene. Germline-derived CDR1 and CDR2 are SGHVS and FQNEAQ. This CDR3 contains 15 residues. V gave up 1 base and J gave up 7 bases, with 13 bases separating them. The chain's CDR3 is CASSLGLRDDGELFF. The CDR3 coding sequence is TGTGCCAGCAGCTTAGGGCTCCGAGATGACGGGGAGCTGTTTTTT.

This sequence joins TRBV28 and TRBJ2-7; D remains unclear. Germline V gives CDR1 MDHEN, CDR2 SYDVKM. The CDR3 contains 15 residues. V lost 1 base, J lost 6 bases, and 16 bases lay in between. The CDR3 coding sequence is TGTGCCAGCAGTTTATCACGGGCTTATCCGGGCGAGCAGTACTTC. Translating it yields CASSLSRAYPGEQYF.

Here the CDR3 DNA reads TGTGCCAGCAGCCCCCCGGACAGGCCCTACGAGCAGTACTTC. Translation gives CASSPPDRPYEQYF. V gene TRBV7-9 combines with J gene TRBJ2-7, with 7 bases lining up with TRBD1. CDR3 length: 14 amino acids. Per germline, CDR1 SEHNR and CDR2 FQNEAQ (reference sequence). V lost 5 bases, J lost 2 bases, and 6 bases stayed unmatched.

V gene TRBV11-2 combines with J gene TRBJ2-7; maybe TRBD1 (6 bases). The CDR3 extends over 14 amino acids. The V gene's germline CDR1 is SGHAT and CDR2 FQNNGV. Trimming shortened V by 1 base and J by 7 bases, and 14 bases separated the two germline ends. CDR3 nucleotide sequence: TGTGCCAGCAGCTTAGGTACAGGGAGTCGGGAGCAGTACTTC. Translation gives CASSLGTGSREQYF.

This rearrangement joins TRBV9 to TRBJ2-6; D is uncertain. The CDR3 covers 16 residues. Germline-derived CDR1 and CDR2 are SGDLS and YYNGEE. V lost 2 bases, J lost 0 bases, and 9 bases lay in between. CDR3 in amino acids: CASSVYADSGANVLTF. The CDR3, as DNA: TGTGCCAGCAGCGTGTATGCTGACTCTGGGGCCAACGTCCTGACTTTC.

The rearrangement links TRBV18 to TRBJ2-7; D not certain. Germline assignment: CDR1 KGHSH and CDR2 LQKENI. The V gene lost 3 bases and the J gene lost 5 bases, with 5 bases spanning the gap. There are 11 residues in the CDR3. In DNA form, the CDR3 reads TGTGCCAGCTCACCTTCTGACGAGCAGTACTTC. This sequence encodes CASSPSDEQYF.

The gene calls are TRBV28 and TRBJ2-6; 7 nucleotides agree with TRBD2. The CDR3 has 18 amino acids. The germline V gene has CDR1 MDHEN and CDR2 SYDVKM. V shed 4 bases and J 5 bases; nucleotides not matched to a gene: 14. The CDR3 region is CASSWDYLTQSRANVLTF. CDR3 nucleotide sequence: TGTGCCAGCAGTTGGGACTACTTGACACAAAGTCGGGCCAACGTCCTGACTTTC.

The V gene is TRBV6-1, the J gene TRBJ1-2, with TRBD1 identical over 7 bases. Germline CDR1 and CDR2: MNHNS and SASEGT. This CDR3 is 16 amino acids long. Unmatched junction bases numbered 16, after V lost 4 bases and J lost 8 bases. Here the CDR3 DNA reads TGTGCCAGCAGTGCCTACTTACCTGACAGGGAAACAGGCTACACCTTC. It translates to CASSAYLPDRETGYTF.

The chain joins TRBV6-7 to TRBJ1-5, with 7 bases fitting TRBD1. TRBV6-7 qualifies as an ORF whose function is uncertain. The ends lost 5 bases at V and 7 bases at J; junction bases unmatched: 8. This CDR3 comprises 14 residues. The CDR3 region is CASSEKGANQPQHF. CDR3 DNA: TGTGCCAGCAGTGAAAAGGGGGCTAACCAGCCCCAGCATTTT.

The gene calls are TRBV28 and TRBJ2-1, with TRBD1 as a possible D gene (5 bases). V lost 6 bases, J lost 5 bases, and 17 bases lay in between. CDR3 length: 15 amino acids. Per the germline V gene, CDR1 is MDHEN and CDR2 is SYDVKM. The chain's CDR3 is CASRDRFVANNEQFF. The CDR3 region has the DNA TGTGCCAGCAGAGACAGATTTGTGGCAAACAATGAGCAGTTCTTC.

The chain couples TRBV20-1 to TRBJ1-2, with D possibly TRBD1 on 6 matching bases. Between the trimmed V and J ends, which lost 5 bases and 6 bases, there was a span of 10 bases. Per germline, CDR1 DFQATT and CDR2 SNEGSKA (reference sequence). This CDR3 has 11 residues. The CDR3 here is CSAQDSHGYTF. The CDR3 nucleotides read TGCAGTGCTCAGGACAGTCATGGCTACACCTTC.

The chain recombines TRBV7-8 with TRBJ2-7; TRBD2 is a possible D gene (5 bases). The CDR3 has 13 amino acids. Germline-derived CDR1 and CDR2 are SGHVS and FQNEAQ. With 5 bases removed from V and 0 bases from J, the gap between germline ends came to 8 bases. The CDR3 reads CASSRSGSYEQYF. In nucleotides, the CDR3 is TGTGCCAGCAGCCGGAGCGGCTCCTACGAGCAGTACTTC.

The chain joins TRBV10-2 to TRBJ2-7, with 7 bases that match TRBD1. Germline CDR1 and CDR2: WSHSY and SAAADI. The CDR3 length is 15 residues. The V and J ends lost 4 bases and 3 bases, in that order; junction bases with no gene match: 9. The CDR3 loop is CASSAFEQGIYEQYF. In nucleotides, the CDR3 is TGCGCCAGCAGTGCATTTGAACAGGGGATCTACGAGCAGTACTTC.

The gene calls are TRBV6-1 and TRBJ1-2; D gene ambiguous. Germline CDR1 reads MNHNS; CDR2 reads SASEGT. The CDR3 consists of 12 residues. Trimming left V 6 bases short and J 7 bases short, with 12 bases between. The CDR3 reads CASRAPWTGYTF. The CDR3 region has the DNA TGTGCCAGCAGGGCGCCCTGGACTGGCTACACCTTC.

The chain combines TRBV11-2 with TRBJ2-7; D gene uncertain. Germline values: CDR1 SGHAT, CDR2 FQNNGV. The CDR3 length is 13 residues. Trimming took off 1 base at V and 3 bases at J, with 7 bases between the two ends. The CDR3 region is CASSLGLYYEQYF. The CDR3 nucleotides read TGTGCCAGCAGCTTAGGATTGTACTACGAGCAGTACTTC.

The V gene is TRBV7-6, the J gene TRBJ2-1; 8 bases map to TRBD2. The CDR3 contains 16 residues. Germline V CDR1 and CDR2: SGHVS, FNYEAQ. J was trimmed by 1 base and V by 2 bases; bases with no gene match: 4. In nucleotides, the CDR3 is TGTGCCAGCAGCTTATTCCCGGGGGGGTCCTACAATGAGCAGTTCTTC. It translates to CASSLFPGGSYNEQFF.

The chain carries TRBV20-1 and TRBJ2-1; D may be TRBD2 (6 bases). Germline CDR1 reads DFQATT; CDR2 reads SNEGSKA (reference sequence). The CDR3 runs to 11 residues. The V and J ends lost 6 bases and 10 bases respectively, with 13 bases between them. In DNA, the CDR3 is TGCAGTGCCCGGGCGGGGCGCGAGCAGTTCTTC. It codes for CSARAGREQFF.

This clone was found once. The chain uses TRBV13 and TRBJ2-7; D assignment may be TRBD1 or TRBD2 (5 bases each). V dropped 3 bases and J dropped 6 bases, with 12 bases sitting between them. Germline values: CDR1 PRHDT, CDR2 FYEKMQ (reference sequence). The CDR3 has 13 amino acids. CDR3 nucleotide sequence: TGTGCCAGCAGCTTGTCCAGGGCGGGCGAGCAGTACTTC. Translation: CASSLSRAGEQYF. The full variable domain, with the rest looked up from reference TRBV13 and TRBJ2-7, is AAGVIQSPRHLIKEKRETATLKCYPIPRHDTVYWYQQGPGQDPQFLISFYEKMQSDKGSIPDRFSAQQFSDYHSELNMSSLELGDSALYFCASSLSRAGEQYFGPGTRLTVT.

The CDR3, as DNA: TGTGCCAGCAGTGTATCCGGCAGTTACGAGCAGTACTTC. Translated: CASSVSGSYEQYF. The chain combines TRBV6-1 with TRBJ2-7; D remains unclear. Deletions cut 4 bases from V and 4 bases from J, with 11 bases between. CDR3 length: 13 amino acids. Germline V gene sequence: CDR1 MNHNS, CDR2 SASEGT.

The chain links TRBV6-1 to TRBJ2-7; a possible D gene is TRBD1 (5 bases). The CDR3 is 14 residues long. Germline-derived CDR1 and CDR2 are MNHNS and SASEGT. V lost 4 bases and J 7 bases, leaving 17 bases between the germline ends. The CDR3 DNA reads TGTGCCAGCAGTGCACCAGGGCTGAACGATGAGCAGTACTTC. It codes for CASSAPGLNDEQYF.